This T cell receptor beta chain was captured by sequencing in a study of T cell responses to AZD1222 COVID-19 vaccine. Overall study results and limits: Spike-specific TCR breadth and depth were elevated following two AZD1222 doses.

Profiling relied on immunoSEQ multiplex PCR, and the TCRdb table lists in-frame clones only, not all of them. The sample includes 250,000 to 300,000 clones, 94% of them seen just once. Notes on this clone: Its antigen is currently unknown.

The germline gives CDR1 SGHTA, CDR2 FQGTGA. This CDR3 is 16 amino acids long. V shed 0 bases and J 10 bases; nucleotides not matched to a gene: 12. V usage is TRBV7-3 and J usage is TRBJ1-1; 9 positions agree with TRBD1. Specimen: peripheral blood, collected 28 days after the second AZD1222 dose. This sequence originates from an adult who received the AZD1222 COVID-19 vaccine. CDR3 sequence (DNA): TGTGCCAGCAGCTTAACTAATGTGGGACAGGGAGGGATAGCTTTCTTT. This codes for CASSLTNVGQGGIAFF.